The TCR beta chain under discussion was sequenced for a study of blood T cells in healthy people across ages. This clonotype was seen a few times. Germline CDR1 reads SGHTA; CDR2 reads FQGNSA. This CDR3 has 13 residues. Deletions cut 5 bases from V and 4 bases from J, with 12 bases between. Combining a sample-barcoded 5' primer with a J-beta primer mix, a second PCR ran for about 6 to 11 cycles. MiXCR, run by TCRdb on the 5' RACE reads, gives a single entry per CDR3 protein. Here the sample spans 540,000 or so distinct CDR3 sequences, about 24% being singletons. These data also featured in a second study, about T cells of mothers and their children.

Input material: blood. The TCR comes from a boy younger than 18 in good health. The gene calls are TRBV7-2 and TRBJ2-7, with D tentatively TRBD1 (6 bases). The CDR3: CASSISQGYEQYF. The CDR3 DNA is TGTGCCAGCAGCATCTCGCAGGGGTACGAGCAGTACTTC.